One T cell receptor beta chain is described in this entry. These data originate in a study of blood T cell repertoires in COVID-19. Study-level information: Sources were T cells, B-cell-depleted T cells, or PBMCs; the material itself was cDNA or gDNA.

Germline V gene sequence: CDR1 LNHNV, CDR2 YYDKDF (reference sequence). The ends lost 1 base at V and 3 bases at J; junction bases unmatched: 5. The CDR3 is 17 residues long. Assay: immunoSEQ multiplex PCR; the TCRdb copy retains only in-frame clones and omits some. The sample holds some 270,000 clones, 86% seen once. The sequence derives from a man aged 35 to 55 with active or convalescent COVID-19. The chain uses TRBV15 and TRBJ2-3, with TRBD2 matching 12 bases. The sequenced sample was peripheral blood. Here the CDR3 DNA reads TGTGCCACCAGCAGAGGTTTGACTAGCGGGGGTACAGATACGCAGTATTTT. Translating it yields CATSRGLTSGGTDTQYF.